This T cell receptor (beta chain) was profiled in a study of identical twins (TCRdb year 2016). For the wider study: To test whether fetal clonotypes persist, the study used deep sequencing on TCR alpha and beta repertoires from monozygotic twins, unrelated adults of various ages, and cord blood. To rule out contamination, replicate twin experiments were performed at different times with different library preparation protocols. The paper's findings and limits, for the study overall: Because the same donors could not be followed over many years, the conclusions relied on cross-sectional statistical analysis. Compared with coincidental sharing between unrelated individuals, an excess of low generation-probability sequences was observed among out-of-frame TCR alpha sequences shared between twins. Excess twin sharing in beta out-of-frame sequences was weaker because fewer shared sequences lowered the signal-to-noise ratio. Fewer insertions were carried by abundant cord blood beta clonotypes, a similar but weaker trend appeared in young adult naive repertoires, and no such trend appeared in memory repertoires. Invariant T cells such as MAIT and iNKT could partly confound zero-insertion analyses, although diverse VJ usage argued against such confounding for most clonotypes. In monozygotic twins, out-of-frame TCR alpha sharing was systematically underestimated by recombination models, although the models agreed with sharing between unrelated individuals.

Only healthy Caucasian donors were included. The twin cohort comprised three pairs of female monozygotic twins, all aged roughly 18 to 30 years. Peripheral blood mononuclear cells were used as the source from which RNA for TCR libraries was isolated. From the germline V gene, CDR1 is KGHDR and CDR2 is SFDVKD. V lost 9 bases and J lost 2 bases, and the count of bases not matched to a germline gene is 12. The CDR3 holds 16 amino acids from the cysteine to the phenylalanine. The entry retains the CDR3 DNA only, 48 bases that are in frame from base 1. Library construction relied on 5' RACE. The reads were generated on an Illumina HiSeq 2000. A universal primer binding site was added through template switching, and the final cDNA carried a unique molecular identifier so that TCR cDNA molecules could be counted accurately. Specific primers in the conserved constant-segment region were used to synthesize first-strand cDNA for the TCR alpha and beta chains. To control for contamination, every cDNA library carried two barcodes: a SMART-Mk sample barcode plus Illumina barcodes. TruSeq adapter sequences along with Illumina sample barcodes were introduced in two successive PCR steps. The Illumina HiSeq platform was used with custom primers to sequence TCR alpha and beta cDNA libraries. The authors' analysis ran thus. MiGEC processed the raw reads to extract unique molecular identifiers, while MiXCR was used to determine the CDR3 positions. Recombination models were inferred per individual with the repgenHMM and IGoR tools using an EM algorithm. The analysis of shared clonotypes was done with the tcR package in R, with sharing normalized by the product of cloneset sizes. To study raw recombination without the effects of thymic and clonal selection, out-of-frame nonproductive sequences were analyzed. TCRdb applied fastp at Q25 and MiXCR to the public reads, then kept only in-frame beta chains. Each entry merges the rows of one CDR3 protein and shows their most common DNA and genes. These V and J calls originate from TCRdb's pipeline instead of the authors' own analysis. The sample data list roughly 700,000 distinct CDR3 sequences, and 8.6% of these were observed just once. Of the sample, approximately 0.89% falls within the top ten clones.

This clonotype was observed a handful of times. The antigen this receptor binds is unknown. Base qualities are missing; no much larger clone stands one base away. This same sample was also part of a study on yellow fever vaccine responses in identical twins. From the second report: According to the authors, the vaccine-induced T cell response in identical twins seemed to be partly convergent and partly specific to each individual. In the study, vaccine-responding T cell clones were precisely tracked in identical twins.

This sequence uses TRBV24-1 and TRBJ2-3; 8 bases in the junction line up with TRBD1. The source material was PBMCs. This receptor was identified in a woman aged 18-30 years in good health. The DNA sequence is TGTGCCACCGGAGAACCTTCAGGGGGCGTCACAGATACGCAGTATTTT. Translated, it reads CATGEPSGGVTDTQYF.